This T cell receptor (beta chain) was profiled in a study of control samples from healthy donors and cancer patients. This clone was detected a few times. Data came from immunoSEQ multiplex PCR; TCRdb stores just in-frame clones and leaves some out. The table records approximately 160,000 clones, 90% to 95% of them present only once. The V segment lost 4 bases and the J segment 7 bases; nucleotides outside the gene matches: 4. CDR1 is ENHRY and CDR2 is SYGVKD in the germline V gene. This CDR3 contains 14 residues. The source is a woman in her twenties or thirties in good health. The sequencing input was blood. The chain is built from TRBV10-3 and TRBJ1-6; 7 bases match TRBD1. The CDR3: CAISGGTANSPLHF. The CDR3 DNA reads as TGTGCCATCAGTGGAGGGACAGCGAATTCACCCCTCCACTTT.